These T cell receptor beta chains were read from a single sample in a study of identical twins. MiXCR, run by TCRdb on the 5' RACE reads, gives a single entry per CDR3 protein. The sample lists 450,000 or so distinct CDR3 sequences; 14% were seen once. The sample was also reused in another study, on yellow fever vaccine responses in identical twins.

Sequencing was carried out using CD4+ T cells sorted from blood. The receptor set was obtained from a woman between 18 and 29 years old in good health. Each CDR3 is given with its conserved first and last residue. The order of the fields is clone size, J gene, D gene, V gene, CDR3 DNA, CDR3 protein. D genes are given only for firm matches. Clone size is stated in some rows and not others, as once, few, many or a class when expanded.

>once|TRBJ2-4|TRBD1|TRBV20-1
TGCAGTGCGAGACTAACAGGGGGGTCCAAAAACATTCAGTACTTC
CSARLTGGSKNIQYF
>-|TRBJ2-1|TRBD2|TRBV12-3/TRBV12-4
TGTGCCAGCAGTCGGACTAGCGGGGGTATAAATGAGCAGTTCTTC
CASSRTSGGINEQFF
>few|TRBJ2-7|TRBD2|TRBV7-2
TGTGCCAGCAGCTCCGGGACTAGCGGGACTTGGGAGCAGTACTTC
CASSSGTSGTWEQYF
>-|TRBJ1-4|TRBD1|TRBV2
TGTGCCAGCAGTGACGGACAGGGCACCGCAACTAATGAAAAACTGTTTTTT
CASSDGQGTATNEKLFF
>few|TRBJ2-2|-|TRBV12-3/TRBV12-4
TGTGCCAGCAGTTTATCGGAGGGCGGGGAGCTGTTTTTT
CASSLSEGGELFF
>few|TRBJ2-2|-|TRBV2
TGTGCCAGCAGTGACCAAACCGCGAACACCGGGGAGCTGTTTTTT
CASSDQTANTGELFF
>few|TRBJ1-4|TRBD1|TRBV7-7
TGTGCTAGCAGCTTAGACCGGGACAGGGGTGAAAAACTGTTTTTT
CASSLDRDRGEKLFF
>-|TRBJ2-7|TRBD2|TRBV15
TGTGCCACCAGCAGAGACTGGAGACTAGCTAACGAGCAGTACTTC
CATSRDWRLANEQYF
>-|TRBJ2-1|TRBD1|TRBV7-6
TGTGCCAGCAGCTATACAGGGGTAGGCACCTACAATGAGCAGTTCTTC
CASSYTGVGTYNEQFF
>-|TRBJ2-5|-|TRBV30
TGTGCCTGGAGTGGGGGGGGGCGAGAGACCCAGTACTTC
CAWSGGGRETQYF
>few|TRBJ2-7|-|TRBV7-2
TGTGCCAGCAGCTTAGTACCGAGCCCGACGCGCGAGCAGTACTTC
CASSLVPSPTREQYF
>many|TRBJ2-5|TRBD1|TRBV10-3
TGTGCCATCAGTACAGGGGCCGGGGAGACCCAGTACTTC
CAISTGAGETQYF
>many|TRBJ2-7|-|TRBV3-1
TGTGCCAGCAGCCAAGATTCCAGGGAGCAGTACTTC
CASSQDSREQYF
>few|TRBJ2-5|-|TRBV3-1
TGTGCCAGCAGCCAATTAGGTCGGGAGACCCAGTACTTC
CASSQLGRETQYF
>-|TRBJ1-1|-|TRBV5-1
TGCGCCAGCACCGAGGGGTTGAACACTGAAGCTTTCTTT
CASTEGLNTEAFF
>few|TRBJ2-1|-|TRBV4-3
TGCGCCAGCAGCCACAGCGTGGGCGTAAGCTCCTACAATGAGCAGTTCTTC
CASSHSVGVSSYNEQFF
>few|TRBJ2-7|-|TRBV28
TGTGCCAGCAGAATGAACAACCCCTACGAGCAGTACTTC
CASRMNNPYEQYF
>few|TRBJ2-5|-|TRBV20-1
TGCAGTGCTATGGGGCAAGAGACCCAGTACTTC
CSAMGQETQYF
>few|TRBJ2-2|-|TRBV6-4
TGTGCCAGCAGTTCATCCGGGGCCCACACCGGGGAGCTGTTTTTT
CASSSSGAHTGELFF
>few|TRBJ2-1|-|TRBV3-1
TGTGCCAGCAGCCAGGCTGAGCAGTTCTTC
CASSQAEQFF
>few|TRBJ2-1|-|TRBV7-9
TGTGCCAGCAGCTTAGGTGGGGGGGGCCAGGATGAGCAGTTCTTC
CASSLGGGGQDEQFF
>-|TRBJ2-5|-|TRBV27
TGTGCCACCTCGGCGCGGGCGGGGGAGACCCAGTACTTC
CATSARAGETQYF
>-|TRBJ2-7|-|TRBV28
TGTGCCAGCAGATTAGGGACAACCTACGAGCAGTACTTC
CASRLGTTYEQYF
>few|TRBJ1-3|TRBD1|TRBV6-5
TGTGCCAGCAGTTTACAGGGGGCGGCCGGAAACACCATATATTTT
CASSLQGAAGNTIYF
>few|TRBJ1-2|TRBD1|TRBV7-2
TGTGCCAGCAGCTTTACAGGGGAATATGGCTACACCTTC
CASSFTGEYGYTF
>-|TRBJ2-3|TRBD2|TRBV6-2/TRBV6-3
TGTGCCAGCAGAACGCCTAGCGGCAGGACGCAGTATTTT
CASRTPSGRTQYF